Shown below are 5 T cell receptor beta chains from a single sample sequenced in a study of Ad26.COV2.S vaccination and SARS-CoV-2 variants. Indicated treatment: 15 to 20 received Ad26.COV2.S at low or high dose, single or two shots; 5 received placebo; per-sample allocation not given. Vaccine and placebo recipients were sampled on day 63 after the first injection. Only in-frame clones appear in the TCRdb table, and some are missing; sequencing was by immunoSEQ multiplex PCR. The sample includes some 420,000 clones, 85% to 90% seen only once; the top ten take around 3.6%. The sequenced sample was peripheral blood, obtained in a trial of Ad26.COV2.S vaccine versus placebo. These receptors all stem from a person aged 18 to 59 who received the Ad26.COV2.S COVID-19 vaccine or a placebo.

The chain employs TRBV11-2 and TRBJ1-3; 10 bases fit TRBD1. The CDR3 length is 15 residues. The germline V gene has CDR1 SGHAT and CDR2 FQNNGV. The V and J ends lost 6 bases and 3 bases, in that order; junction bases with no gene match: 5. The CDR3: CASSLTGGFGNTIYF. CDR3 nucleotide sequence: TGTGCCAGCAGTTTGACAGGGGGCTTTGGAAACACCATATATTTT.

The DNA of the CDR3 is TGTGCCAGCTCACCGCCTGTCGGGACGAAGACCCAGTACTTC. Protein product: CASSPPVGTKTQYF. This sequence joins TRBV18 and TRBJ2-5; D tentatively fits TRBD1 or TRBD2 (5 bases each). Trimming removed 3 bases at V and 6 bases at J, with 14 bases between. CDR3 size: 14 residues. Germline values: CDR1 KGHSH, CDR2 LQKENI.

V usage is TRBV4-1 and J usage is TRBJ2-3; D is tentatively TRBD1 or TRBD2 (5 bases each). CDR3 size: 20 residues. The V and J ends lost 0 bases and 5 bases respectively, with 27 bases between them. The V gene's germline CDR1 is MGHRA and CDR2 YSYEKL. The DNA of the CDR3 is TGCGCCAGCAGCCAAGATTCTCTCGGGGCAATTAAGACGGTTCGAGATACGCAGTATTTT. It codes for CASSQDSLGAIKTVRDTQYF.

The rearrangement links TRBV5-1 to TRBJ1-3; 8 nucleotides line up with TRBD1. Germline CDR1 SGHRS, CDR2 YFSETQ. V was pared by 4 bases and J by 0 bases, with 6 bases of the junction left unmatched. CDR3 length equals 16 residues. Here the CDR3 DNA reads TGCGCCAGCAGCCGAGGACAGGGAAACTCTGGAAACACCATATATTTT. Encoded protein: CASSRGQGNSGNTIYF.

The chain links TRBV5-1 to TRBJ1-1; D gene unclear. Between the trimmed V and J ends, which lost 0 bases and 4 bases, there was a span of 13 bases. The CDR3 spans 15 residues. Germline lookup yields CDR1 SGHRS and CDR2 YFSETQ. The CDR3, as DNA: TGCGCCAGCAGCTTGGGGTGGGCGTCGAGCACTGAAGCTTTCTTT. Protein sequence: CASSLGWASSTEAFF. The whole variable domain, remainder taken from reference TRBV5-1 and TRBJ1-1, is KAGVTQTPRYLIKTRGQQVTLSCSPISGHRSVSWYQQTPGQGLQFLFEYFSETQRNKGNFPGRFSGRQFSNSRSEMNVSTLELGDSALYLCASSLGWASSTEAFFGQGTRLTVV.